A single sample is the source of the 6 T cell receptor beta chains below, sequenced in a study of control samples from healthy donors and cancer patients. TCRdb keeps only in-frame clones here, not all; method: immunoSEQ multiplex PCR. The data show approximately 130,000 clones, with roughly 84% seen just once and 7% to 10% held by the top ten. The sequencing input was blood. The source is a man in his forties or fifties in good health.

The chain's CDR3 is CASSSTWRDRKYQDTQYF. The CDR3 DNA reads as TGTGCCAGCAGCTCGACCTGGAGGGACAGAAAGTACCAAGATACGCAGTATTTT. The gene calls are TRBV7-9 and TRBJ2-3; tentative D call: TRBD1 (7 bases). Per the germline V gene, CDR1 is SEHNR and CDR2 is FQNEAQ (reference sequence). V lost 4 bases to trimming and J lost 5 bases, with 25 bases between them. The CDR3 sequence is 18 residues long.

In nucleotides, the CDR3 is TGCGCCAGCAGCCTGACTAGCGGGCTGAGCACAGATACGCAGTATTTT. Its protein is CASSLTSGLSTDTQYF. This chain connects TRBV4-3 to TRBJ2-3; 10 bases map to TRBD2. The V and J ends lost 4 bases and 0 bases, in that order; junction bases with no gene match: 4. From germline, CDR1 is LGHNA and CDR2 YSLEER. This CDR3 has 16 residues.

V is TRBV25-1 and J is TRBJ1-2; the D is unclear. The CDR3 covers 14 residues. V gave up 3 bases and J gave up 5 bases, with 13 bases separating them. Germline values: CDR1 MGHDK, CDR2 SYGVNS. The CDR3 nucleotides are TGTGCCAGCAGTGATCCCAGGAAACTTTATGGCTACACCTTC. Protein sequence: CASSDPRKLYGYTF.

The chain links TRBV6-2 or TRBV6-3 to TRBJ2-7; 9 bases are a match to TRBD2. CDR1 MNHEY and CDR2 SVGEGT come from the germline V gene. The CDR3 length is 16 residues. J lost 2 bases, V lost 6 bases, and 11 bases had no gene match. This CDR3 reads CASSPWVVAGAYEQYF. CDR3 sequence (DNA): TGTGCCAGCAGCCCCTGGGTTGTAGCGGGGGCCTACGAGCAGTACTTC.

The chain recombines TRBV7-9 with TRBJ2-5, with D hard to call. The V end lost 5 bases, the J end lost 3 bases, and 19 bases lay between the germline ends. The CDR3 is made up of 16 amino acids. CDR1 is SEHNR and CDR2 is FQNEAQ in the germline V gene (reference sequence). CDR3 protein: CASSHKTTKVKETQYF. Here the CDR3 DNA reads TGTGCCAGCAGCCACAAGACAACTAAGGTCAAAGAGACCCAGTACTTC.

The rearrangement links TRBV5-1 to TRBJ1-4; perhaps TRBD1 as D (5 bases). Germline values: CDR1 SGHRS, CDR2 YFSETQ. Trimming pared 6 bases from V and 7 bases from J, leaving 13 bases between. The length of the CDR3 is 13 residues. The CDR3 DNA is TGCGCCAGCACCCAGGGAGAGGGTGAAAAACTGTTTTTT. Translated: CASTQGEGEKLFF.